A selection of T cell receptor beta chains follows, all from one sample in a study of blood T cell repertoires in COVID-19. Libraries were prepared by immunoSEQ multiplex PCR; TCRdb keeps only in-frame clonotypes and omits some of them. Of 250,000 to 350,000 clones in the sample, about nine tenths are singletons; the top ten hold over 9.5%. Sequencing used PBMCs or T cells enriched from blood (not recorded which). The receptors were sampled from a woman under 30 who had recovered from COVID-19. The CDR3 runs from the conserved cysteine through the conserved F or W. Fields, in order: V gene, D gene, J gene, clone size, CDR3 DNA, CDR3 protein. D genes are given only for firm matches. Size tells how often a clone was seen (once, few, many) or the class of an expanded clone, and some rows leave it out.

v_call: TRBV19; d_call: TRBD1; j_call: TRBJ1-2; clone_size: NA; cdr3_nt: TGTGCCAGTAACAGGGGCTCCGACGTGGTTGGCTACACCTTC; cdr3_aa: CASNRGSDVVGYTF
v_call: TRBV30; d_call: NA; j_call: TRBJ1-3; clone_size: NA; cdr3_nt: TGTGCCTGGAGCCGGGACTTATCCGGAAACACCATATATTTT; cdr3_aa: CAWSRDLSGNTIYF
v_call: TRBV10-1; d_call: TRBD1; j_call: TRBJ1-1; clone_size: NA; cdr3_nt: TGCGCCAGCAGTTTCGGACAGGGTAGCACTGAAGCTTTCTTT; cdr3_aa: CASSFGQGSTEAFF
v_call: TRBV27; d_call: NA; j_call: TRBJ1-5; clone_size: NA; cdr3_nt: TGTGCCAGCAGTCCCCAGGGGTTGGGCAATCAGCCCCAGCATTTT; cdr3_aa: CASSPQGLGNQPQHF
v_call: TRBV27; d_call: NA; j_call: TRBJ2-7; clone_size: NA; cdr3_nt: TGTGCCAGCAGTTTATATAGGGGCACCTACGAGCAGTACTTC; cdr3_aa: CASSLYRGTYEQYF
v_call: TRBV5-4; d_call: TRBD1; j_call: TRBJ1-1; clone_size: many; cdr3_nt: TGTGCCAGCAGGGGACAGGGGGCTTTGATCGCTGAAGCTTTCTTT; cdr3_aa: CASRGQGALIAEAFF
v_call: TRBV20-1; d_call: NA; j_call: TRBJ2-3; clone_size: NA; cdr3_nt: TGCAGTGCCGGTGCAGATACGCAGTATTTT; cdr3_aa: CSAGADTQYF
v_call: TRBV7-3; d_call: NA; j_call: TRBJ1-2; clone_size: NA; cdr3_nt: TGTGCCAGCAGCCCCGCCCCAGGACATTCTAATGGCTACACCTTC; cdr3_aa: CASSPAPGHSNGYTF
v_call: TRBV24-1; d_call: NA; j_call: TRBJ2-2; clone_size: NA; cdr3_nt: TGTGCCACCAGGGAAGAGAGGAGGACCGGGGAGCTGTTTTTT; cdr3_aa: CATREERRTGELFF
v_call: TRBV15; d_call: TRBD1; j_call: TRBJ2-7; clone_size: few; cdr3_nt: TGTGCCACCGGACAGGGGTTATCCTACGAGCAGTACTTC; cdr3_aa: CATGQGLSYEQYF
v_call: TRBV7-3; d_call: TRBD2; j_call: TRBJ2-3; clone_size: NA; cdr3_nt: TGTGCCAGCAGCTTAACTCCCAGACGGGGGGGAGATACGCAGTATTTT; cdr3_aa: CASSLTPRRGGDTQYF
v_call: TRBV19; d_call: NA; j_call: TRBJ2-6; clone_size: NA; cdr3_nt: TGTGCCAGTAGTATAGTCGAGGCTGGGGCCAACGTCCTGACTTTC; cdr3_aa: CASSIVEAGANVLTF
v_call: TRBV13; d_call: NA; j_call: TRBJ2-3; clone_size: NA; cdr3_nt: TGTGCCAGCAGCCCCTTCGGGAGCACAGATACGCAGTATTTT; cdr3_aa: CASSPFGSTDTQYF
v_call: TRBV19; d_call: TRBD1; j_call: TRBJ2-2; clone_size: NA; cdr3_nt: TGTGCCAGTAGTCCGCGGACAGGGGGCGACACCGGGGAGCTGTTTTTT; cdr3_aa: CASSPRTGGDTGELFF
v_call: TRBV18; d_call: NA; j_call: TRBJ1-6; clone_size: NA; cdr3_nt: TGTGCCAGCTCGTCCCAAAATTCACCCCTCCACTTT; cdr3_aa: CASSSQNSPLHF
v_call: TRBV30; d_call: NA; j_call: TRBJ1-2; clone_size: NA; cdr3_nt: TGTGCCTGGAGTGTATTCCCTAACAACTATGGCTACACCTTC; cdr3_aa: CAWSVFPNNYGYTF
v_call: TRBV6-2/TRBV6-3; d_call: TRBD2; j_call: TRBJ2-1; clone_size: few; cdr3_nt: TGTGCCAGCAGTTACCTTCGACTAGCGGGGGCCTCCTACAATGAGCAGTTCTTC; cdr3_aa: CASSYLRLAGASYNEQFF
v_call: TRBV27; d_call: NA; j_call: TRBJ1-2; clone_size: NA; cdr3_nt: TGTGCCAGCAGTAGCACAGGGTCTGATTATGGCTACACCTTC; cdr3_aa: CASSSTGSDYGYTF
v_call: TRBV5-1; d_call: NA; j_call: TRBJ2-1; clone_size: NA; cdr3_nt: TGCGCCAGCAGCTTACAGTACAATGAGCAGTTCTTC; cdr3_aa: CASSLQYNEQFF
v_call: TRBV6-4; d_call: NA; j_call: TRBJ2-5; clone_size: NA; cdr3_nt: TGTGCCAGCAGTGACGGGATGGGGGGCCAAGAGACCCAGTACTTC; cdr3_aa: CASSDGMGGQETQYF
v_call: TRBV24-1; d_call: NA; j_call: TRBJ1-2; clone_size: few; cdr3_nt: TGTGCCACCAGTAACAGGAAGTATGGCTACACCTTC; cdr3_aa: CATSNRKYGYTF
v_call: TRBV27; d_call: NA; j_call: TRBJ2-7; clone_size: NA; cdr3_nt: TGTGCCAGCAGCCACAGGGCTGGAGAGCAGTACTTC; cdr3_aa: CASSHRAGEQYF
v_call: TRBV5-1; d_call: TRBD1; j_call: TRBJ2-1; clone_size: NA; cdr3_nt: TGCGCCAGCACCCGCCGGGCAGGGGCAGGGGGCAATGAGCAGTTCTTC; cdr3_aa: CASTRRAGAGGNEQFF
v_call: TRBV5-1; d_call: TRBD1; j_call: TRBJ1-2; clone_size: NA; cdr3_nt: TGCGCCAGCAGCTTCGGGACAGGGACAAGCAGGGGCTACACCTTC; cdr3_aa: CASSFGTGTSRGYTF
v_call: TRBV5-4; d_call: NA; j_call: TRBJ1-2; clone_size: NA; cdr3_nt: TGTGCCAGCAGCTCCCCGGGGGGCGCAGACTATGGCTACACCTTC; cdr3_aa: CASSSPGGADYGYTF
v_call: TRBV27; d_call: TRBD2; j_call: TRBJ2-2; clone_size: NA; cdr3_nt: TGTGCCAGCACCCCTAGCGGGAGGGAAACCGGGGAGCTGTTTTTT; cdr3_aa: CASTPSGRETGELFF
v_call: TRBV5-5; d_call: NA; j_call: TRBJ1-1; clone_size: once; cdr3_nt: TGTGCCAGCAGCTTTCAACTAGGCAAGAACACTGAAGCTTTCTTT; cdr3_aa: CASSFQLGKNTEAFF
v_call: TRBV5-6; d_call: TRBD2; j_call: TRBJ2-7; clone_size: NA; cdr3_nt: TGTGCCAGCAGCTTGCGCTACTCCGGGACTATTAACTACGAGCAGTACTTC; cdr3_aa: CASSLRYSGTINYEQYF
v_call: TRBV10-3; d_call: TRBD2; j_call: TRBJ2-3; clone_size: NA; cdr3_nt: TGTGCCATCAGTGAGGCTAGCGGGGTAGGCACAGATACGCAGTATTTT; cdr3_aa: CAISEASGVGTDTQYF
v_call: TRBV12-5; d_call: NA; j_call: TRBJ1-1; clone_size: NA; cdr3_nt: TGTGCTAGTGGTTCTGGGGGGACCGTAGGTGAAGCTTTCTTT; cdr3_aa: CASGSGGTVGEAFF
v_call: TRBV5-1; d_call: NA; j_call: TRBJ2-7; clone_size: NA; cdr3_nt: TGCGCCAGCAGCTTGGCTATGACAGGTACGCTAGACGAGCAGTACTTC; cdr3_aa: CASSLAMTGTLDEQYF
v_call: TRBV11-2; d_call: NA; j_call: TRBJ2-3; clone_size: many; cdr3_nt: TGTGCCAGCAGCTTAGGAGGGATTGTGGCAGATACGCAGTATTTT; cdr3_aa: CASSLGGIVADTQYF
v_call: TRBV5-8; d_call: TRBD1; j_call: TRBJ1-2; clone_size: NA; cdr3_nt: TGTGCCAGCAGGGCAGGGGGAGGTGGCTACACCTTC; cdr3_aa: CASRAGGGGYTF
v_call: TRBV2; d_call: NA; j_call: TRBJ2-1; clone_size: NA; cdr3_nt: TGTGCCAGCAGTCTCCTACCCGCGTTGGACAATGAGCAGTTCTTC; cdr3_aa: CASSLLPALDNEQFF
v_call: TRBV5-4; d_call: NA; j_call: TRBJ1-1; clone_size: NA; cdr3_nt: TGTGCCGTCGGAGGGGTGAACACTGAAGCTTTCTTT; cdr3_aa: CAVGGVNTEAFF
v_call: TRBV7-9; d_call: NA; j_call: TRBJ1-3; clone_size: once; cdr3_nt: TGTGCCAGCAGCTTAGGTGCGGATGCCATATATTTT; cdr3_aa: CASSLGADAIYF
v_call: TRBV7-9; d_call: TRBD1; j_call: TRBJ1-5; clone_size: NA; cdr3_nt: TGTGCCAGCAGCCCGCAGGGGGCCTCGGGCAATCAGCCCCAGCATTTT; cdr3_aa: CASSPQGASGNQPQHF
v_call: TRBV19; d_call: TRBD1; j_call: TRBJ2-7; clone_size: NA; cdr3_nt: TGTGCCAGTAGGGGACAGGCCCCCAATCGCGAGCAGTACTTC; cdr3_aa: CASRGQAPNREQYF
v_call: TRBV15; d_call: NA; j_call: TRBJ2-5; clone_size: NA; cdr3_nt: TGTGCCACCAGCGGGCGGACAGCTCACCTCCAAGAGACCCAGTACTTC; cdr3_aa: CATSGRTAHLQETQYF
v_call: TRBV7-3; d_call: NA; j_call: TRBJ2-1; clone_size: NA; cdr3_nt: TGTGCCAGCAGCTTATCGAGGTCCAATGAGCAGTTCTTC; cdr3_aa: CASSLSRSNEQFF
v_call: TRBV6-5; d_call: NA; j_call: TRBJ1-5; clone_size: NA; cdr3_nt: TGTGCCAGCACGGGGGACCCTGGCGCCAATCAGCCCCAGCATTTT; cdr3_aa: CASTGDPGANQPQHF
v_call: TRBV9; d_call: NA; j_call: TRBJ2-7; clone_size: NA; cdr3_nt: TGTGCCAGCAGCCAGGGGCAGAAGGGAGACGAGCAGTACTTC; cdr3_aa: CASSQGQKGDEQYF
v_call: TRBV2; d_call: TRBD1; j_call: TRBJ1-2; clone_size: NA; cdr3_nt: TGTGCCAGCAGTGAGCAGGGGGCGAGGTATGGCTACACCTTC; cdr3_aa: CASSEQGARYGYTF
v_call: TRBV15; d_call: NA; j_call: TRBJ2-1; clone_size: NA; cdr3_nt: TGTGCCCCGCAGACATCGGTAGGGGAAGGAAATGAGCAGTTCTTC; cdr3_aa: CAPQTSVGEGNEQFF
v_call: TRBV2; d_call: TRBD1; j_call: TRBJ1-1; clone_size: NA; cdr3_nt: TGTGCCAGCAGTTACGGGACAGTCTTAGGCTTAGAAGCTTTCTTT; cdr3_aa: CASSYGTVLGLEAFF
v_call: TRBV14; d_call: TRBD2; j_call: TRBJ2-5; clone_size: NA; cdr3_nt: TGTGCCAGCAGCCGGGAGGGCCAAGAGACCCAGTACTTC; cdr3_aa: CASSREGQETQYF
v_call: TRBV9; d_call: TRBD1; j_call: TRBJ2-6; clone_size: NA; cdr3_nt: TGTGCCAGCAGCGTTCGGACAGGCCTCTCTGGGGCCAACGTCCTGACTTTC; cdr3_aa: CASSVRTGLSGANVLTF
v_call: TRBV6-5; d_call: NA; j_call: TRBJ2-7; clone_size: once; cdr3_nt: TGTGCCAGCAGTTACGGCGGAGGGCCCTACGAGCAGTACTTC; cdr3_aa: CASSYGGGPYEQYF
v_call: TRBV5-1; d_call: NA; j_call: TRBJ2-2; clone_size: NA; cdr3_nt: TGCGCCAGCAGCTTGGCTGCCAATGAGGGTCCCGGGGAGCTGTTTTTT; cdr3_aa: CASSLAANEGPGELFF
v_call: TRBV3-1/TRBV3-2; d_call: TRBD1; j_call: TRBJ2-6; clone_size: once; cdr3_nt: TGTGCCAGCAGCCAAGGGACAGGGGCCGACCTAGGCAGCGTCCTGACTTTC; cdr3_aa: CASSQGTGADLGSVLTF
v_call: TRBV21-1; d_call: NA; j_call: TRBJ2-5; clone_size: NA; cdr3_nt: TGTGCCAGCAGGGCCACGTTGGAGACCCAGTACTTC; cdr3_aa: CASRATLETQYF
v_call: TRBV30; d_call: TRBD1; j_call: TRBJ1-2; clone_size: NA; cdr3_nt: TGTGCCTGGAGCGGGACAGAGAACTATGGCTACACCTTC; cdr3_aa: CAWSGTENYGYTF
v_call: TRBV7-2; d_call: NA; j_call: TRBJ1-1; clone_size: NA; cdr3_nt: TGTGCCAGCAGCTTAGCAGAGTACACTGAAGCTTTCTTT; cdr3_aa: CASSLAEYTEAFF
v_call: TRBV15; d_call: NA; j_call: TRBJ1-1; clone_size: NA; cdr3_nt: TGTGCCACCAGGGCGAACTGGGGCCCCACTGAAGCTTTCTTT; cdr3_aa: CATRANWGPTEAFF
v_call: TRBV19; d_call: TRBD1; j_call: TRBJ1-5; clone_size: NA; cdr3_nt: TGTGCCAGCAGTGACCGGGACAGCGTTGACGGTCAGCCCCAGCATTTT; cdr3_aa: CASSDRDSVDGQPQHF
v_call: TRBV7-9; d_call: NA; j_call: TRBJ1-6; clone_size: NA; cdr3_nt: TGTGCCAGCAGCGTCACCCCGACAAACGATTCACCCCTCCACTTT; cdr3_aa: CASSVTPTNDSPLHF
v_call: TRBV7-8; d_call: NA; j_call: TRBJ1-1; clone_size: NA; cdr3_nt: TGTGCCAGCAGCTTAGGACTGGGACAAGTGAACACTGAAGCTTTCTTT; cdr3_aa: CASSLGLGQVNTEAFF
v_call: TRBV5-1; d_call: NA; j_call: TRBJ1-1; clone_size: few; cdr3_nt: TGCGCCAGCAGCGCGGGGGACGGCCGTAGGATCTTT; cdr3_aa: CASSAGDGRRIF
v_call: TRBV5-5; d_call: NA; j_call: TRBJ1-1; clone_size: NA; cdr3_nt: TGTGCCAGCAGCCCTTTGACAGGCCGAAGGGGTTTCGCGGCTTTCTTT; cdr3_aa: CASSPLTGRRGFAAFF
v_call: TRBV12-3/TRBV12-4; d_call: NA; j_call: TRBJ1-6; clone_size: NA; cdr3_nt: TGTGCCAGCACCATTAGGGGGGGATCACCCCTCCACTTT; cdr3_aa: CASTIRGGSPLHF